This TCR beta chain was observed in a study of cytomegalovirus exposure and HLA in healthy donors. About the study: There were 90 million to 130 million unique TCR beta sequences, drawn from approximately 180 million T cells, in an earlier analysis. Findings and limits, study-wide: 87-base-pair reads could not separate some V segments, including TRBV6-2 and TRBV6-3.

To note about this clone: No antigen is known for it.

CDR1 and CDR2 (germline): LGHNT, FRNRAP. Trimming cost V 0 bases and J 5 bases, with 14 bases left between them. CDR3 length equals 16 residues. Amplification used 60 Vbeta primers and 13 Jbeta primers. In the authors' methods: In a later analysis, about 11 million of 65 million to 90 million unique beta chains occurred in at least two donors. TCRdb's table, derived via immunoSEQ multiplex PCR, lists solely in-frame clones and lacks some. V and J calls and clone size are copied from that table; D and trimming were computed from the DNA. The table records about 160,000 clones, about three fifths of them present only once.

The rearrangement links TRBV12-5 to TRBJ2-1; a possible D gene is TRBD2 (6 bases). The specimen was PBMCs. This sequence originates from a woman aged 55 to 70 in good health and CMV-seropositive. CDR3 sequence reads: CASGLVRSGSNNEQFF. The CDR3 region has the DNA TGTGCTAGTGGTTTGGTAAGGAGCGGGTCCAACAATGAGCAGTTCTTC.